A single sample gave rise to the 2 T cell receptor beta chains below, sequenced in a study of T cells expressing NK-cell markers. TCRdb re-called the 5' RACE reads; one entry per CDR3 protein, DNA not given. The sample's table shows about 410,000 distinct CDR3 sequences. Material: blood T cells: a sorted CD56 or NKG2C T cell subset, CD4+ or CD8+ T cells, or bulk PBMC T cells (not recorded which). Source of these receptors: a woman aged 45-59 years in good health.

The J gene is TRBJ2-2, the V gene TRBV5-1; TCRdb calls TRBD2, which cannot be checked without DNA. Germline V gene sequence: CDR1 SGHRS, CDR2 YFSETQ. The CDR3 has 12 residues. CDR3 loop: CASSFRTEELFF.

The CDR3 here is CSVERGGEQFF. This chain connects TRBV29-1 to TRBJ2-1; TCRdb lists TRBD1, though no DNA is available to test this call. Germline assignment: CDR1 SQVTM and CDR2 ANQGSEA. The CDR3 contains 11 residues.